The rows below give T cell receptor beta chains drawn from one sample of a study of cytomegalovirus exposure and HLA in healthy donors. Repertoires were generated with immunoSEQ multiplex PCR, while TCRdb's copy carries only in-frame clones and drops some. The table records 240,000 or so clones, 82% of them present only once. Specimen: PBMCs. Receptor source: a woman between 35 and 50 years old in good health and CMV-seropositive. Both conserved end residues are trimmed from each CDR3. The order of the fields is J gene, clone size, V gene, CDR3 protein. Rows may omit the clone size; those that give it use once, few, many or a size class.

J gene: TRBJ2-7; clone size: -; V gene: TRBV30; CDR3 protein: AWTPGQGFYEQY
J gene: TRBJ1-5; clone size: few; V gene: TRBV7-8; CDR3 protein: ASSPLGGWGQPQH
J gene: TRBJ1-4; clone size: -; V gene: TRBV19; CDR3 protein: ASSRGYDEKLF
J gene: TRBJ1-1; clone size: once; V gene: TRBV7-2; CDR3 protein: ASSQQGTEAF
J gene: TRBJ1-6; clone size: once; V gene: TRBV5-1; CDR3 protein: ASSFTGTARDSPLH
J gene: TRBJ1-2; clone size: -; V gene: TRBV7-9; CDR3 protein: ASSSGGGNYGYT
J gene: TRBJ2-7; clone size: once; V gene: TRBV27; CDR3 protein: ASRPGTGGFLNPYEQY
J gene: TRBJ1-1; clone size: -; V gene: TRBV2; CDR3 protein: ASRPGQQNTEAF
J gene: TRBJ2-7; clone size: few; V gene: TRBV27; CDR3 protein: ASSYFSGSEIEQY
J gene: TRBJ1-2; clone size: -; V gene: TRBV6-5; CDR3 protein: ASSRTGITYGYT
J gene: TRBJ1-5; clone size: few; V gene: TRBV30; CDR3 protein: AWTGGSNQPQH
J gene: TRBJ2-3; clone size: -; V gene: TRBV30; CDR3 protein: AWSPMVGRTDTQY
J gene: TRBJ1-3; clone size: -; V gene: TRBV19; CDR3 protein: ASSLPIRPGSGNTIY
J gene: TRBJ2-2; clone size: -; V gene: TRBV14; CDR3 protein: ASSQEEERTGELF
J gene: TRBJ2-1; clone size: -; V gene: TRBV4-3; CDR3 protein: ASSQVREYNEQF
J gene: TRBJ2-7; clone size: -; V gene: TRBV11-2; CDR3 protein: ASSPNKGDRNEQY
J gene: TRBJ2-4; clone size: few; V gene: TRBV28; CDR3 protein: ASSLQALAKNIQY
J gene: TRBJ2-7; clone size: -; V gene: TRBV30; CDR3 protein: ARSPSGYEQY
J gene: TRBJ2-1; clone size: -; V gene: TRBV4-2; CDR3 protein: ASSLLAGDRDEQF
J gene: TRBJ2-1; clone size: -; V gene: TRBV5-6; CDR3 protein: ASAQAGGTSNPEQF
J gene: TRBJ2-7; clone size: -; V gene: TRBV11-2; CDR3 protein: ASSLRQGPFYEQY
J gene: TRBJ2-7; clone size: -; V gene: TRBV5-4; CDR3 protein: ASSLGSSGPRYEQY
J gene: TRBJ1-5; clone size: -; V gene: TRBV7-8; CDR3 protein: ASSLEARGPAQPQH
J gene: TRBJ1-5; clone size: few; V gene: TRBV6-5; CDR3 protein: ASTRTSNQPQH
J gene: TRBJ2-1; clone size: few; V gene: TRBV7-6; CDR3 protein: ASSLDPSGRRGQF
J gene: TRBJ1-1; clone size: -; V gene: TRBV21-1; CDR3 protein: ASSKGQAK
J gene: TRBJ1-2; clone size: -; V gene: TRBV7-2; CDR3 protein: ANSSGQSMKMGYT
J gene: TRBJ1-2; clone size: -; V gene: TRBV5-1; CDR3 protein: ASSLYGTATNYGYT
J gene: TRBJ2-7; clone size: -; V gene: TRBV4-1; CDR3 protein: ASSFRQGTYEQY
J gene: TRBJ2-6; clone size: -; V gene: TRBV27; CDR3 protein: ATLSRDISSGANVLT
J gene: TRBJ1-3; clone size: -; V gene: TRBV2; CDR3 protein: ASSPPDRANTIY
J gene: TRBJ2-7; clone size: -; V gene: TRBV10-2; CDR3 protein: ASSTGYEQY
J gene: TRBJ1-2; clone size: -; V gene: TRBV29-1; CDR3 protein: SVRDRGLLYGYT
J gene: TRBJ1-3; clone size: -; V gene: TRBV9; CDR3 protein: ASGNGNTIY
J gene: TRBJ1-4; clone size: few; V gene: TRBV4-1; CDR3 protein: ASSQNRGGGEKLF
J gene: TRBJ1-5; clone size: once; V gene: TRBV18; CDR3 protein: ASSPGVRGSNQPQH
J gene: TRBJ1-1; clone size: -; V gene: TRBV19; CDR3 protein: ASSGTGFGTEAF
J gene: TRBJ2-7; clone size: -; V gene: TRBV5-1; CDR3 protein: ASSPTGGPVYEQY
J gene: TRBJ1-2; clone size: -; V gene: TRBV27; CDR3 protein: ASLGQGYGYT
J gene: TRBJ2-5; clone size: -; V gene: TRBV2; CDR3 protein: ASTGAQETQY
J gene: TRBJ2-7; clone size: -; V gene: TRBV7-9; CDR3 protein: ASSPTGRAYEQY
J gene: TRBJ1-3; clone size: -; V gene: TRBV6-5; CDR3 protein: ASKGVSGNTIY